Listed here are 23 T cell receptor beta chains from one sample, sequenced in a study of T cell changes during pregnancy in multiple sclerosis. Profiled with immunoSEQ multiplex PCR; TCRdb holds only in-frame clones, not every one. This table has around 100,000 clones, over 80% appearing once. The specimen was peripheral blood, collected after pregnancy. These TCRs come from a female donor with multiple sclerosis, enrolled in a pregnancy study.

J is TRBJ1-2 and V is TRBV10-3; TRBD1 might be the D (6 bases). CDR1 is ENHRY and CDR2 is SYGVKD in the germline V gene. With 4 bases removed from V and 4 bases from J, the gap between germline ends came to 10 bases. This CDR3 is 13 amino acids long. The CDR3 loop reads CAISGTETYGYTF. CDR3 nucleotide sequence: TGTGCCATCAGTGGGACAGAGACCTATGGCTACACCTTC.

Comments on this clone: One junction end does not reproduce the germline sequence, and a read error may be involved. The genes are TRBV28 and TRBJ1-2, with D unclear. The CDR3 is 12 residues long. Germline V gives CDR1 MDHEN, CDR2 SYDVKM. Here the CDR3 DNA reads TGTGCCAGCAGTTTAGTTCTAGAGGGTTTCGCCTTC. Translating it yields CASSLVLEGFAF.

The V gene is TRBV27, the J gene TRBJ2-3; the D gene is possibly TRBD1 (6 bases). Trimming took 1 base from V and 4 from J, leaving 6 bases between them. This CDR3 is 13 amino acids long. Germline-derived CDR1 and CDR2 are MNHEY and SMNVEV (reference sequence). This CDR3 reads CASSLWTADTQYF. The CDR3 DNA follows: TGTGCCAGCAGTTTATGGACAGCAGATACGCAGTATTTT.

The chain combines TRBV15 with TRBJ1-1; 7 positions match TRBD1. Germline V CDR1 and CDR2: LNHNV, YYDKDF (reference sequence). The ends lost 4 bases at V and 5 bases at J; junction bases unmatched: 13. The CDR3 is made up of 16 amino acids. The CDR3 nucleotides read TGTGCCACCAGCACTGCACAGGGGAGAACCCGGACTGAAGCTTTCTTT. The encoded protein is CATSTAQGRTRTEAFF. The entire variable domain, with the rest obtained from reference TRBV15 and TRBJ1-1, is as follows: DAMVIQNPRYQVTQFGKPVTLSCSQTLNHNVMYWYQQKSSQAPKLLFHYYDKDFNNEADTPDNFQSRRPNTSFCFLDIRSPGLGDTAMYLCATSTAQGRTRTEAFFGQGTRLTVV.

The chain joins TRBV29-1 to TRBJ2-7; D might be TRBD2 (5 bases). V was pared by 2 bases and J by 3 bases, with 14 bases between. Per the germline V gene, CDR1 is SQVTM and CDR2 is ANQGSEA. This CDR3 has 14 amino acids. Here the CDR3 DNA reads TGCAGCGTTGAATTAGGGAACGGGATCTACGAGCAGTACTTC. Translating gives CSVELGNGIYEQYF.

This clone was detected once. The chain links TRBV19 to TRBJ2-7; 11 nucleotides line up with TRBD2. This CDR3 contains 15 residues. The trim removed 2 bases at V and 6 bases at J, leaving 6 bases unmatched. Germline-derived CDR1 and CDR2 are LNHDA and SQIVND (reference sequence). The CDR3 region has the DNA TGTGCCAGTAGTATAATAGCGGGAGGGCTCGGCGAGCAGTACTTC. Protein: CASSIIAGGLGEQYF.

The chain links TRBV6-6 to TRBJ1-2; 8 nucleotides line up with TRBD1. Per the germline V gene, CDR1 is MNHNY and CDR2 is SVGAGI (reference sequence). With V trimmed by 5 bases and J by 8 bases, 4 bases remained unmatched. The CDR3 has 12 residues. In DNA, the CDR3 is TGTGCCAGCAGTCAGGGGGCGGAAGGCTACACCTTC. Residues: CASSQGAEGYTF.

The rearrangement joins TRBV15 to TRBJ1-3; D remains unclear. Trimming stripped 0 bases from V and 0 bases from J, with 12 bases between. The CDR3 is 17 amino acids. CDR1 LNHNV and CDR2 YYDKDF come from the germline V gene (reference sequence). CDR3 residues: CATSRDGELRSGNTIYF. The CDR3 DNA is TGTGCCACCAGCAGAGATGGGGAGTTACGCTCTGGAAACACCATATATTTT.

The rearrangement uses TRBV5-8 and TRBJ1-1; D unclear. Germline-derived CDR1 and CDR2 are SGHTS and YDEGEE. The length of the CDR3 is 14 residues. The V end was cut by 0 bases, the J end by 5 bases, with 11 bases between. CDR3 residues: CASSLGGMRTEAFF. The CDR3 DNA follows: TGTGCCAGCAGCTTGGGAGGTATGAGGACTGAAGCTTTCTTT. Filled out from reference TRBV5-8 and TRBJ1-1, the complete variable domain reads EAGVTQSPTHLIKTRGQQATLRCSPISGHTSVYWYQQALGLGLQFLLWYDEGEERNRGNFPPRFSGRQFPNYSSELNVNALELEDSALYLCASSLGGMRTEAFFGQGTRLTVV.

The J gene is TRBJ2-2, the V gene TRBV4-3; D uncertain. Germline-derived CDR1 and CDR2 are LGHNA and YSLEER. Trimming shortened V by 0 bases and J by 0 bases, and 8 bases separated the two germline ends. CDR3 size: 16 residues. DNA of the CDR3: TGCGCCAGCAGCCAAGACACGGTTCCGAACACCGGGGAGCTGTTTTTT. It codes for CASSQDTVPNTGELFF.

This rearrangement joins TRBV28 to TRBJ1-2; D is perhaps TRBD1 (6 bases). Germline CDR1 reads MDHEN; CDR2 reads SYDVKM. Trimming removed 7 bases at V and 4 bases at J, with 16 bases between. This CDR3 is built from 14 residues. The chain's CDR3 is CASMSYDRSYGYTF. The CDR3 bases are TGTGCCAGCATGTCCTATGACAGGAGCTATGGCTACACCTTC.

This clone was found once. V usage is TRBV9 and J usage is TRBJ1-2, with 8 positions matching TRBD1. Germline CDR1 and CDR2: SGDLS and YYNGEE. V dropped 5 bases and J dropped 8; count of bases not matched to a gene: 8. CDR3 length equals 13 residues. CDR3 amino acids: CASRTGQGWGYTF. In DNA form, the CDR3 reads TGTGCCAGCAGGACTGGACAGGGATGGGGCTACACCTTC. Based on the CDR3 plus reference TRBV9 and TRBJ1-2, the full variable domain is DSGVTQTPKHLITATGQRVTLRCSPRSGDLSVYWYQQSLDQGLQFLIQYYNGEERAKGNILERFSAQQFPDLHSELNLSSLELGDSALYFCASRTGQGWGYTFGSGTRLTVV.

This chain links TRBV30 with TRBJ2-5, with TRBD2 matching over 15 bases. With 2 bases clipped from V and 6 bases from J, the junction kept 10 bases outside the gene matches. The length of the CDR3 is 17 residues. The germline V gene encodes CDR1 GTSNPN and CDR2 SVGIG (reference sequence). The CDR3 loop reads CAWSTHRTSGGGKTQYF. The CDR3 region has the DNA TGTGCCTGGAGTACCCACCGGACTAGCGGGGGGGGAAAGACCCAGTACTTC.

The chain joins TRBV7-2 to TRBJ2-2; 7 positions agree with TRBD1. The CDR3 loop spans 19 amino acids. V shed 2 bases, J shed 1 base, and the junction held 13 bases outside the gene matches. Germline-derived CDR1 and CDR2 are SGHTA and FQGNSA. The CDR3 coding sequence is TGTGCCAGCAGCTTAATAGGGACAGCCTTTCCCAGGAACACCGGGGAGCTGTTTTTT. Translating gives CASSLIGTAFPRNTGELFF.

The chain recombines TRBV15 with TRBJ1-2; a weak D match, TRBD1 (5 bases). The CDR3 is 18 residues long. The V gene lost 0 bases and the J gene lost 3 bases, with 20 bases spanning the gap. Germline V CDR1 and CDR2: LNHNV, YYDKDF (reference sequence). As DNA, the CDR3 is TGTGCCACCAGCAGAGATTCCCCAGGGCCCCCCGCTCACTATGGCTACACCTTC. It codes for CATSRDSPGPPAHYGYTF.

This chain joins TRBV19 and TRBJ1-6; weak D call: TRBD1 (6 bases). CDR3 length: 16 amino acids. Germline loops: CDR1 LNHDA, CDR2 SQIVND (reference sequence). Between the trimmed V and J ends, which lost 3 bases and 7 bases, there was a span of 16 bases. For the CDR3, the DNA is TGTGCCAGTAGTATCAAGGGGGGGGGTTGGAATTCACCCCTCCACTTT. Protein product: CASSIKGGGWNSPLHF.

The rearrangement links TRBV28 to TRBJ2-1; 10 bases fit TRBD2. The CDR3 contains 16 residues. V trimming: 6 bases; J trimming: 4 bases; junction bases outside the gene matches: 9. Germline CDR1 reads MDHEN; CDR2 reads SYDVKM. The CDR3 bases are TGTGCCAGCAGACCCGACCCGGGACTAGCGTACAATGAGCAGTTCTTC. Translated, it gives CASRPDPGLAYNEQFF.

V gene TRBV5-1 combines with J gene TRBJ1-2; D may be TRBD1 (5 bases). The CDR3 runs to 14 residues. Deletions cut 2 bases from V and 2 bases from J, with 10 bases between. Germline loops: CDR1 SGHRS, CDR2 YFSETQ. CDR3 sequence reads: CASSLTGGNYGYTF. The CDR3 DNA follows: TGCGCCAGCAGCTTAACGGGGGGGAACTATGGCTACACCTTC.

V usage is TRBV7-2 and J usage is TRBJ1-4, with D possibly being TRBD1 (6 bases). The CDR3 totals 15 residues. Germline V lookup: CDR1 SGHTA, CDR2 FQGNSA. Trimming took off 5 bases at V and 8 bases at J, with 18 bases between the two ends. This CDR3 reads CASSLTRGAQEKLFF. DNA for the CDR3: TGTGCCAGCAGCCTAACACGGGGGGCACAGGAAAAACTGTTTTTT. Filled out from reference TRBV7-2 and TRBJ1-4, the complete variable domain reads GAGVSQSPSNKVTEKGKDVELRCDPISGHTALYWYRQSLGQGLEFLIYFQGNSAPDKSGLPSDRFSAERTGGSVSTLTIQRTQQEDSAVYLCASSLTRGAQEKLFFGSGTQLSVL.

The genes are TRBV28 and TRBJ2-5; 9 nucleotides match TRBD2. J gave up 3 bases and V 10 bases, and 9 bases lay outside the gene matches. The CDR3 consists of 14 residues. The V gene's germline CDR1 is MDHEN and CDR2 SYDVKM. The CDR3 is CATFVAGVEETQYF. The CDR3 DNA sequence: TGTGCCACCTTTGTAGCGGGAGTGGAAGAGACCCAGTACTTC.

The chain is built from TRBV2 and TRBJ2-5; 9 bases align to TRBD2. The V and J ends lost 6 bases and 2 bases, in that order; junction bases with no gene match: 7. The CDR3 loop spans 15 amino acids. Per the germline V gene, CDR1 is SNHLY and CDR2 is FYNNEI. This CDR3 reads CASRASGMGQETQYF. The CDR3 coding sequence is TGTGCCAGCAGAGCTAGCGGGATGGGGCAAGAGACCCAGTACTTC.

This rearrangement joins TRBV6-5 to TRBJ1-5, with TRBD1 matching over 8 bases. Germline lookup yields CDR1 MNHEY and CDR2 SVGAGI. The CDR3 covers 12 residues. The J segment lost 6 bases and the V segment lost 8 bases, leaving 3 bases of the junction unmatched. The CDR3 spells CASGRGLQPQHF. CDR3 DNA: TGTGCCAGCGGCAGGGGGCTTCAGCCCCAGCATTTT.

The J gene is TRBJ2-7, the V gene TRBV6-5; 7 nucleotides agree with TRBD1. This CDR3 region has 14 residues. CDR1 and CDR2 from the germline V gene are MNHEY and SVGAGI. Trimming took 0 bases from V and 4 from J; bases not matched to a gene: 3. The CDR3 region has the DNA TGTGCCAGCAGTTACTCCCAGGGGGTGTACGAGCAGTACTTC. Amino acid sequence: CASSYSQGVYEQYF.